Detailed here is one T cell receptor (beta chain). Antigen unknown. Graft tissue processing released intraepithelial and lamina propria lymphocytes. The data stem from a study of graft-versus-host responses after intestinal transplantation. Study in general: As for transplant type, recipients had multivisceral, liver-intestinal, or isolated intestinal grafts. Tacrolimus and steroids were given for two to four years to all recipients after anti-thymocyte globulin induction.

Study-level points and caveats: Individuals carrying graft-donor T cell macrochimerism showed high graft-versus-host to host-versus-graft clonal ratios in allografts.

Sequencing used immunoSEQ multiplex PCR; TCRdb keeps in-frame clones, though not all of them. The table shows tens of thousands of clones, with around nine tenths occurring only once. This CDR3 has 13 residues. The germline V gene encodes CDR1 WSHSY and CDR2 SAAADI. The V gene lost 8 bases and the J gene lost 8 bases, with 13 bases spanning the gap. Sequenced material: ileum tissue, taken approximately 370 days after transplant. V gene TRBV10-2 combines with J gene TRBJ1-6; perhaps TRBD1 as D (5 bases). The origin of this receptor is a human patient who received an intestinal transplant, so some T cells may come from the graft donor. CDR3 protein: CASRGPLDSPLHF. The CDR3 nucleotides read TGCGCCAGCCGGGGACCGCTGGATTCACCCCTCCACTTT.